This entry lists 13 T cell receptor beta chains sequenced from one sample in a study of neurological immune-mediated disorders. MiXCR, run by TCRdb on the 5' RACE reads, gives a single entry per CDR3 protein. Of about 50,000 distinct CDR3 sequences listed, roughly 10% are singletons. Time point in this sample: longitudinal time-point 1 (baseline). The specimen sequenced was PBMCs. These receptors were collected from a woman aged 40 to 50 in good health.

In its sample, this clonotype was seen many times. The chain has TRBV6-1 and TRBJ2-2; 7 nucleotides agree with TRBD1. V gave up 6 bases and J gave up 0 bases; unmatched junction bases: 4. The CDR3 consists of 15 residues. The V gene's germline CDR1 is MNHNS and CDR2 SASEGT. The CDR3 spells CASRSQGSNTGELFF. The CDR3 DNA reads as TGTGCCAGCAGGTCACAGGGGTCGAACACCGGGGAGCTGTTTTTT.

Ten or more counts support this clonotype. V and J are TRBV25-1 and TRBJ2-1; tentatively, D is TRBD1 or TRBD2 (5 bases each). The CDR3 covers 14 residues. Germline V lookup: CDR1 MGHDK, CDR2 SYGVNS. Deletions cut 7 bases from V and 8 bases from J, with 18 bases between. The CDR3 sequence: CASTRLGRGDEQFF. CDR3 bases: TGTGCCAGCACCCGACTGGGCCGGGGCGATGAGCAGTTCTTC. Filled out from reference TRBV25-1 and TRBJ2-1, the complete variable domain reads EADIYQTPRYLVIGTGKKITLECSQTMGHDKMYWYQQDPGMELHLIHYSYGVNSTEKGDLSSESTVSRIRTEHFPLTLESARPSHTSQYLCASTRLGRGDEQFFGPGTRLTVL.

At least ten counts were recorded for this clonotype. The chain joins TRBV5-1 to TRBJ1-1; unclear D gene. Germline CDR1 and CDR2: SGHRS and YFSETQ. The CDR3 has 14 amino acids. With 5 bases removed from V and 1 base from J, the gap between germline ends came to 12 bases. The CDR3 nucleotides are TGCGCCAGCAGTTTGCCTTTTGGGAACACTGAAGCTTTCTTT. This translates into CASSLPFGNTEAFF.

This clonotype was seen repeatedly, ten times or more. The CDR3 is CASSLVTRRNTEAFF. Here the CDR3 DNA reads TGTGCCAGCAGTTTAGTTACCAGGAGGAACACTGAAGCTTTCTTT. This chain links TRBV12-3 or TRBV12-4 with TRBJ1-1; no clear D gene. The germline V and J ends were trimmed by 1 base and 1 base, with 10 bases remaining between them. The CDR3 extends over 15 amino acids.

This clonotype was seen repeatedly, ten times or more. The chain links TRBV5-1 to TRBJ2-2, with D unclear. V dropped 2 bases and J dropped 4 bases, with 3 bases sitting between them. CDR3 size: 12 residues. The germline V gene has CDR1 SGHRS and CDR2 YFSETQ. The CDR3 protein is CASSFPTGELFF. CDR3 nucleotide sequence: TGCGCCAGCAGCTTTCCCACCGGGGAGCTGTTTTTT.

This clonotype was found many times. The V gene is TRBV4-3, the J gene TRBJ2-2, with 8 bases that match TRBD2. This CDR3 comprises 17 residues. The ends lost 4 bases at V and 4 bases at J; junction bases unmatched: 11. Germline CDR1 reads LGHNA; CDR2 reads YSLEER. CDR3 nucleotide sequence: TGCGCCAGCAGCCGTACCTCGGGGGGGCCGGGCACCGGGGAGCTGTTTTTT. Protein: CASSRTSGGPGTGELFF.

In the case of this clonotype: At one end, the junction sequence differs from germline, possibly due to a read error. This chain joins TRBV4-1 and TRBJ2-1; 13 nucleotides line up with TRBD2. Per the germline V gene, CDR1 is MGHRA and CDR2 is YSYEKL. The CDR3 consists of 16 residues. CDR3 protein: CASSQEGTSGNNEHFF. In DNA form, the CDR3 reads TGCGCCAGCAGCCAAGAGGGGACTAGCGGGAATAATGAGCACTTCTTC.

This clonotype appeared many times. The genes are TRBV4-3 and TRBJ2-2; TRBD2 matches 8 bases. Trimming at V came to 1 base and at J to 3 bases, leaving 4 bases not matched to a gene. The CDR3 is made up of 16 amino acids. Germline values: CDR1 LGHNA, CDR2 YSLEER. CDR3 sequence reads: CASSQGTSFDTGELFF. CDR3 in DNA: TGCGCCAGCAGCCAAGGGACTAGCTTTGACACCGGGGAGCTGTTTTTT.

The chain links TRBV5-1 to TRBJ2-1, with a weak D call TRBD1 (5 bases). From germline, CDR1 is SGHRS and CDR2 YFSETQ. V lost 4 bases to trimming and J lost 3 bases, with 17 bases between them. CDR3 length: 16 residues. In DNA form, the CDR3 reads TGCGCCAGCAGCCCGGCGACCGACAGCTACTACAATGAGCAGTTCTTC. Translating it yields CASSPATDSYYNEQFF.

This clonotype occurred many times. The chain couples TRBV20-1 to TRBJ2-7, with 9 nucleotides matching TRBD2. The germline gives CDR1 DFQATT, CDR2 SNEGSKA (reference sequence). The CDR3 covers 14 residues. Trimming took 5 bases from V and 2 from J; bases not matched to a gene: 7. In DNA form, the CDR3 reads TGCAGTGCTTTGCTAGCGGGGTCCGCCTACGAGCAGTACTTC. This translates into CSALLAGSAYEQYF.

This chain connects TRBV12-3 or TRBV12-4 to TRBJ2-1, with D unclear. This CDR3 has 14 amino acids. V lost 3 bases to trimming and J lost 10 bases, with 16 bases between them. The CDR3 region is CASSFRTTRGEQFF. CDR3 nucleotides: TGTGCCAGCAGTTTCCGTACTACCAGAGGAGAGCAGTTCTTC.

Ten or more counts support this clonotype. The genes are TRBV12-3 or TRBV12-4 and TRBJ2-4; no definite D call. The CDR3 totals 15 residues. Trimming took 6 bases from V and 0 from J, leaving 12 bases between them. CDR3 DNA: TGTGCCAGCAGCCGTGACATCCTAGCCAAAAACATTCAGTACTTC. It encodes CASSRDILAKNIQYF.

This clonotype has at least ten counts. The rearrangement joins TRBV20-1 to TRBJ1-1, with 9 bases fitting TRBD1. Trimming removed 5 bases from V and 8 bases from J; junction bases left unmatched: 9. The CDR3 is 13 amino acids. Germline loops: CDR1 DFQATT, CDR2 SNEGSKA (reference sequence). CDR3 amino acids: CSAAGTGPSEAFF. The CDR3 region has the DNA TGCAGTGCTGCCGGGACAGGGCCCTCCGAAGCTTTCTTT.